Listed below are T cell receptor beta chains from one sample, sequenced in a study of blood T cell repertoires in COVID-19. The data were produced by immunoSEQ multiplex PCR, yet TCRdb's version contains in-frame clones alone and is incomplete. The profile shows hundreds of thousands of clones, 86% of them singletons. Source material: peripheral blood. The receptors stem from a woman older than 75 with COVID-19, enrolled during active disease. The CDR3 runs from the conserved cysteine through the conserved F or W. D genes are given only for firm matches. The size entry is marked missing in some rows and otherwise reads once, few, many or a size class.

CDR3 length	V gene	clone size	J gene	D gene	CDR3 DNA	CDR3 protein
18	TRBV28	-	TRBJ1-5	-	TGTGCCAGTCAGAGGGCTAACAGGGCCCTATTGAGCAATCAGCCCCAGCATTTT	CASQRANRALLSNQPQHF
14	TRBV18	-	TRBJ1-1	-	TGTGCCAGCTCACCACTCGAGGGGAACACTGAAGCTTTCTTT	CASSPLEGNTEAFF
16	TRBV2	-	TRBJ1-1	-	TGTGCCAGCAGTGACAGGGCAGGGGCCGGGAACACTGAAGCTTTCTTT	CASSDRAGAGNTEAFF
15	TRBV12-1	-	TRBJ2-4	-	TGTGCCAGCAGCTACTATCCCCTAGCCAAAAACATTCAGTACTTC	CASSYYPLAKNIQYF
17	TRBV10-1	-	TRBJ2-1	-	TGCGCCAACAGTGAGTCGAGTTGGGGGAGGCCGGGCGATGAGCAGTTCTTC	CANSESSWGRPGDEQFF
16	TRBV25-1	-	TRBJ2-4	-	TGTGCCAGCAGTGATGGTAGCGGTCGGGGCAAAAACATTCAGTACTTC	CASSDGSGRGKNIQYF
14	TRBV27	-	TRBJ1-2	-	TGTGCCAGCAGTTTACTAGGGGCCGATTATGGCTACACCTTC	CASSLLGADYGYTF
12	TRBV28	-	TRBJ1-1	-	TGTGCCAGCAGTTTTATCAACACTGAAGCTTTCTTT	CASSFINTEAFF
14	TRBV7-2	-	TRBJ1-2	TRBD1	TGTGCCAGTCGAGGGGGGGACAGGTACTATGGCTACACCTTC	CASRGGDRYYGYTF
15	TRBV6-5	-	TRBJ2-3	TRBD1	TGTGCCAGCAGTTACGGACGGACAGGGCCAGATACGCAGTATTTT	CASSYGRTGPDTQYF
15	TRBV7-3	once	TRBJ1-3	-	TGTGCCAGCAGCTTACGAGGCAGGGTAACGGACACCATATATTTT	CASSLRGRVTDTIYF
14	TRBV25-1	-	TRBJ1-5	-	TGTGCCAGCAGTGAGGGCAGGCCCAATCAGCCCCAACATTTT	CASSEGRPNQPQHF
14	TRBV5-5	-	TRBJ1-2	-	TGTGCCAGCAGCTCCTCACAGGGATCGGTCGGCTACACCTTC	CASSSSQGSVGYTF
15	TRBV19	-	TRBJ1-4	-	TGTGCCAGTAGTATTGTCCGGGACAATAATGAAAAACTGTTTTTT	CASSIVRDNNEKLFF
14	TRBV7-8	-	TRBJ1-2	-	TGTGCCAGCAGCCCCAGGGAGGAGGACTATGGCTACACCTTC	CASSPREEDYGYTF
12	TRBV10-3	-	TRBJ2-7	-	TGTGCCATCAGTTCTAGCTCCTACGAGCAGTACTTC	CAISSSSYEQYF
15	TRBV5-1	-	TRBJ2-3	TRBD1	TGCGCCAGCGCTCGGACAGGGGGAAGCACAGATACGCAGTATTTT	CASARTGGSTDTQYF
13	TRBV14	few	TRBJ1-2	TRBD1	TGTGCCAGCAGGGAGACAGGGGGCACTGGCTACACCTTC	CASRETGGTGYTF
14	TRBV3-1/TRBV3-2	-	TRBJ1-6	-	TGTGCCAGCAGCCAAGGTCTGTCGAATTCACCCCTCCACTTT	CASSQGLSNSPLHF
13	TRBV6-2/TRBV6-3	once	TRBJ2-5	TRBD1	TGTGCCAGCACCCCGGACAGGTTTGAGACCCAGTACTTC	CASTPDRFETQYF
13	TRBV6-6	-	TRBJ1-2	TRBD1	TGTGCCAGCAGAATCGGACAGGGAGGAGGCTACACCTTC	CASRIGQGGGYTF
13	TRBV28	-	TRBJ2-2	-	TGTGCCAGCAGAAGGGGGGGCACCGGGGAGCTGTTTTTT	CASRRGGTGELFF
14	TRBV5-1	-	TRBJ1-1	-	TGCGCCAGCAGCTTGGCGCAGGGCACCGCTGAAGCTTTCTTT	CASSLAQGTAEAFF
15	TRBV4-2	-	TRBJ2-1	TRBD2	TGTGCCAGCAGCCAAGAGGGAGGGACGGTTGATTTGCAGTTCTTC	CASSQEGGTVDLQFF
13	TRBV19	-	TRBJ1-1	-	TGTGCCACTCAAGGCAGGGGGAACACTGAAGCTTTCTTT	CATQGRGNTEAFF
15	TRBV5-5	-	TRBJ1-4	-	TGTGCCAGCAGCAACCGGGAGGCAGGCGGGGAAAAACTGTTTTTT	CASSNREAGGEKLFF
15	TRBV11-2	-	TRBJ2-3	-	TGTGCCAGCAGCTTTCAAGGGGGGGCCGGAGATACGCAGTATTTT	CASSFQGGAGDTQYF
14	TRBV18	many	TRBJ1-2	-	TGTGCCAGCTCACCACCGACGGAGAGCTATGGCTACACCTTC	CASSPPTESYGYTF
13	TRBV18	once	TRBJ2-5	-	TGTGCCAGCTCACGAAACACCCAAGAGACCCAGTACTTC	CASSRNTQETQYF
15	TRBV7-2	-	TRBJ1-3	TRBD1	TGTGCCAGCAGCTCCCGGGGACAGGCTGGAAACACCATATATTTT	CASSSRGQAGNTIYF
14	TRBV25-1	-	TRBJ1-1	TRBD1	TGTGCCAGCATCGGTTCTCCGGGGACAGAGAAAGCTTTCTTT	CASIGSPGTEKAFF
15	TRBV2	-	TRBJ1-5	-	TGTGCCAGCAAACCGGGGAGGGGGGGCAATCAGCCCCAGCATTTT	CASKPGRGGNQPQHF
14	TRBV7-9	-	TRBJ1-1	-	TGTGCCAGCAGCTTAGTACGCGAGAACACTGAAGCTTTCTTT	CASSLVRENTEAFF
15	TRBV7-2	-	TRBJ1-2	TRBD1	TGTGCCAGCAGCTCAGCTCGGACAGGGGAAAGGGGCTACACCTTC	CASSSARTGERGYTF
15	TRBV28	-	TRBJ1-4	TRBD1	TGTGCCACCACGCAGAACCGGGACAGGGGCCTCAAACTGTTTTTT	CATTQNRDRGLKLFF
17	TRBV5-4	-	TRBJ2-3	TRBD2	TGTGCCAGCAGCAAGGGACTAGCGGGGAACCCCACAGATACGCAGTATTTT	CASSKGLAGNPTDTQYF